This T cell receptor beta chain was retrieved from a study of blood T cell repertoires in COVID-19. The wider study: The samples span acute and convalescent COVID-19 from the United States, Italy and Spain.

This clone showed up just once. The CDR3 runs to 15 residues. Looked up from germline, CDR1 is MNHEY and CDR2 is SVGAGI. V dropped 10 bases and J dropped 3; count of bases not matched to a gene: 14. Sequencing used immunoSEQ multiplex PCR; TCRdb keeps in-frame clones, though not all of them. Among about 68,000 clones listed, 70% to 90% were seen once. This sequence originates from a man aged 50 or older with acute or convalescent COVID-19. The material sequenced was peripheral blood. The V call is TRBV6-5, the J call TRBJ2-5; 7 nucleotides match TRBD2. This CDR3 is CATRPFGAGKETQYF. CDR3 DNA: TGTGCCACCAGACCCTTCGGAGCGGGGAAAGAGACCCAGTACTTC.